A single T cell receptor beta chain is shown here with its context. Its antigen is currently unknown. The assay was immunoSEQ multiplex PCR, and TCRdb's table has in-frame clones only and misses some. Among tens of thousands of clones, 90% were seen once, and the ten largest hold approximately 5.2%. The data were taken from a study of T cell responses to AZD1222 COVID-19 vaccine. Study-level points and caveats: The repertoires were collected only after the peak T cell response. Spike-specific TCR repertoires showed rising breadth and depth after two AZD1222 doses. The donors showed a predominance of white British ancestry and of females, with possible underestimation of clonal diversity.

Trimming took 0 bases from V and 8 from J, leaving 11 bases between them. The CDR3 consists of 14 residues. Germline-derived CDR1 and CDR2 are MNHEY and SVGAGI. The sequenced sample was peripheral blood, obtained on day 0 of AZD1222 vaccination. The clonotype originates from an adult in good health. V gene TRBV6-5 combines with J gene TRBJ1-3; a possible D gene is TRBD1 (5 bases). CDR3 sequence: CASSYSGRAHTIYF. CDR3 DNA sequence: TGTGCCAGCAGTTACTCGGGCAGGGCACACACCATATATTTT.